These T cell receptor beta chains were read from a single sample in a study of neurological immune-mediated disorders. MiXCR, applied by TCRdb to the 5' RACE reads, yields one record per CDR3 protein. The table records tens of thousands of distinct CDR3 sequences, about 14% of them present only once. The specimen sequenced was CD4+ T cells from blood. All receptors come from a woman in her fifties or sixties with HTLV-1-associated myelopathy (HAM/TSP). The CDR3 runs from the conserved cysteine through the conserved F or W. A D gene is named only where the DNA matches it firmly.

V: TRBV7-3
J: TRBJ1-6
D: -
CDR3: CASSREGGSNNSPLHF

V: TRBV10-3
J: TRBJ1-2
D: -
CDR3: CASSPGTNYGYTF

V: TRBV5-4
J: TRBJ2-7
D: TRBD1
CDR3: CASSSQGQGNNEQYF

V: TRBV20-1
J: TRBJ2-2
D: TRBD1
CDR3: CSAAGTGIPGELFF

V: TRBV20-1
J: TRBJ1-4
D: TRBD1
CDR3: CSARRTGTTNEKLFF

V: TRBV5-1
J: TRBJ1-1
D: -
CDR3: CASSLFSEDTEAFF

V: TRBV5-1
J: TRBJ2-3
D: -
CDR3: CASRERITSTDTQYF

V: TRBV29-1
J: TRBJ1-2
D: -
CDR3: CSVDEPRGRATNYGYTF

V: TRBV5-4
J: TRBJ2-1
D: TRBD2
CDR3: CASDAGGDYNEQFF

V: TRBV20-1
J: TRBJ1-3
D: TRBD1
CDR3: CSAQEMQTGVGNTIYF

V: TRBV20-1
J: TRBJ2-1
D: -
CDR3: CSALNWRNLNEQFF

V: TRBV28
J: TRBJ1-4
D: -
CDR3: CASSSLRRIEKLFF

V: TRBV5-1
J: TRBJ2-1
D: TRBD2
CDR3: CASSSFVAGGPLYEQFF

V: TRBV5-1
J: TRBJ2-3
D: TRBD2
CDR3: CASSDPGLATDTQYF

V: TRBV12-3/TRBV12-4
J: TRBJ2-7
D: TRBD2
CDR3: CASNKREGYEQYF

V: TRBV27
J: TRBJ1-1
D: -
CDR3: CASRNLRGTAEAFF

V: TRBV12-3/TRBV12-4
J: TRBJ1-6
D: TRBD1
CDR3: CASSPGTGGNSPLHF

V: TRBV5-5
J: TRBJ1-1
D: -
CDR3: CASSLPERNTEAFF

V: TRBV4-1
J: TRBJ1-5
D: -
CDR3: CASSPYLGNQPQHF

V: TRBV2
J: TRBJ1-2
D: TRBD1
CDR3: CASSLTGLDYGYTF

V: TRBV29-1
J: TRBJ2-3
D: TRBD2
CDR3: CSVGGGGFVDTQYF

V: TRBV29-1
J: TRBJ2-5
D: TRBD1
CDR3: CSVLDREETQYF

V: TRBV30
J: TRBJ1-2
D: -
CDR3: CAWGNRIFYGYTF

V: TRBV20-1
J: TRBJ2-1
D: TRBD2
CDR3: CSAYSGTSGLEQFF

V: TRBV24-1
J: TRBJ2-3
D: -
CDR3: CATSVPDTHTDTQYF

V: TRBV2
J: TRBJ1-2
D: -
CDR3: CVIKSEGIGYGYTF

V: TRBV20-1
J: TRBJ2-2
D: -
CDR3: CSARNLNTGELFF

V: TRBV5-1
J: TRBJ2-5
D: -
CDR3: CASSSPSRGETQYF

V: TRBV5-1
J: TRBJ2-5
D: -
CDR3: CASSLGGRGETQYF

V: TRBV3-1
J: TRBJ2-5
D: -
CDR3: CASSWGHQETQYF

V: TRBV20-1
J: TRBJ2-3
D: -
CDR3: CSARGRGTSRLDTQYF

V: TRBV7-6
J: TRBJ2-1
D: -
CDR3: CSSSLDARAYNEQFF

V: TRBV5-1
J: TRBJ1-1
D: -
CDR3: CASSLGPDTEAFF

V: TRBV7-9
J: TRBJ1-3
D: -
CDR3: CASSFTGTGKTIYF

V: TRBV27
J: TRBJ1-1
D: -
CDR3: CAIRQQGANTAFF

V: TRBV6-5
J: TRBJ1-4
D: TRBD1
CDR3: CASSPTGRREKLFF

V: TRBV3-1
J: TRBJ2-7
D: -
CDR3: CASSQEWGGYTYEQYF

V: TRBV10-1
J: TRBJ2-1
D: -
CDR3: CASSEMASRGSYNEQFF

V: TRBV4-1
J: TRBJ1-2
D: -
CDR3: CASSQEWINYGYTF

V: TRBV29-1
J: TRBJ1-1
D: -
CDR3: CSATESYTEAFF

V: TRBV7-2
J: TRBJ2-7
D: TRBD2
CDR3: CASSPLAGGPEQYF

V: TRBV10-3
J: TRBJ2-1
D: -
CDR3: CAISERLSGPSYNEQFF

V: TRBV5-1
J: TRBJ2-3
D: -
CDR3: CASSLVGDPSTDTQYF

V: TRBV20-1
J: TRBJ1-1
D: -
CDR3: CSAQNPQGTEAFF

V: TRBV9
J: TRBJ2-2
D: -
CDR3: CASSVEDSLNTGELFF

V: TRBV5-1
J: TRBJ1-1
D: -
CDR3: CASRSLAATTEAFF

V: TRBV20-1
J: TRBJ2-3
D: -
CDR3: CSARPPGALVTQYF

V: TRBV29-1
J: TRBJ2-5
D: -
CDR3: CSVQFGTSQETQYF

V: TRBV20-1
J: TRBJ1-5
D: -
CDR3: CSASPGVSGNQPQHF

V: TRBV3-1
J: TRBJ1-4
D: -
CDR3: CASSQEALLGEKLFF

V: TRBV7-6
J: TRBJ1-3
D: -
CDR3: CASSLHLYRDLGGNTIYF

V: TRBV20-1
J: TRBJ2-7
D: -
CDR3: CSASRGNYEQYF